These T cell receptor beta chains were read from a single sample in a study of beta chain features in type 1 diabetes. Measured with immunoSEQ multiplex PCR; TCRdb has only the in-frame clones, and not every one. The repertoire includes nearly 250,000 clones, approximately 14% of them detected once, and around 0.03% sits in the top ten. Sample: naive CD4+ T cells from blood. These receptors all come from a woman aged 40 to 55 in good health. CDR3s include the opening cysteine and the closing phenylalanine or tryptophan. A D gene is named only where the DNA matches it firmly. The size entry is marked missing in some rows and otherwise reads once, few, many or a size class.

CASSYSGGYNEQFF TGTGCCAGCAGTTACTCCGGGGGTTACAATGAGCAGTTCTTC TRBJ2-1 NA 14 few TRBV6-5
CASSPIWDSGQGNNEQFF TGTGCCAGCAGCCCAATCTGGGACTCGGGACAGGGGAATAATGAGCAGTTCTTC TRBJ2-1 TRBD1 18 few TRBV5-8
CAGRGGAGQPQHF TGTGCCGGTAGAGGGGGCGCGGGTCAGCCCCAGCATTTT TRBJ1-5 TRBD1 13 NA TRBV19
CASSIQGNTGELFF TGTGCCAGTAGTATACAGGGAAACACCGGGGAGCTGTTTTTT TRBJ2-2 NA 14 NA TRBV19
CASSSGLRETQYF TGTGCCAGCTCATCGGGACTGCGGGAGACCCAGTACTTC TRBJ2-5 NA 13 few TRBV18
CATSSLTGGNTEAFF TGTGCCACCAGCAGCTTGACAGGGGGGAACACTGAAGCTTTCTTT TRBJ1-1 TRBD1 15 few TRBV15
CASPDSSNEKLFF TGTGCCAGCCCGGACAGTTCTAATGAAAAACTGTTTTTT TRBJ1-4 NA 13 NA TRBV19
CASSLRLAGLQTGELFF TGTGCCAGCAGCTTGCGACTAGCGGGGCTACAGACCGGGGAGCTGTTTTTT TRBJ2-2 TRBD2 17 few TRBV5-4
CASSLDRGNYGYTF TGCGCCAGCAGCTTGGACAGGGGAAACTATGGCTACACCTTC TRBJ1-2 TRBD1 14 few TRBV5-1
CASKDRTYEQYF TGTGCCAGCAAGGACAGGACCTACGAGCAGTACTTC TRBJ2-7 TRBD1 12 few TRBV2
CASSVDMAGRGANYGYTF TGTGCCAGCAGCGTAGACATGGCAGGGAGGGGGGCTAACTATGGCTACACCTTC TRBJ1-2 NA 18 NA TRBV9
CASFGGPNQPQHF TGTGCCAGCTTCGGGGGGCCAAATCAGCCCCAGCATTTT TRBJ1-5 NA 13 NA TRBV18
CASRSGTGGQRAYTEAFF TGTGCCAGCAGGAGTGGGACAGGGGGCCAGAGGGCGTACACTGAAGCTTTCTTT TRBJ1-1 TRBD1 18 NA TRBV7-8
CASSSRDRFNSPLHF TGTGCCAGCAGCAGCCGGGACAGGTTTAATTCACCCCTCCACTTT TRBJ1-6 TRBD1 15 NA TRBV5-4
CASSLDNGNTIYF TGTGCCAGCAGCTTAGACAATGGAAACACCATATATTTT TRBJ1-3 NA 13 few TRBV11-2
CASSWTEQETQYF TGTGCCAGCAGCTGGACAGAGCAAGAGACCCAGTACTTC TRBJ2-5 NA 13 NA TRBV7-6
CASSVRTETYEQYF TGTGCCAGCAGCGTTCGAACAGAGACCTACGAGCAGTACTTC TRBJ2-7 NA 14 few TRBV9
CASSARSGTGGEKLFF TGCGCCAGCAGCGCCCGATCCGGGACAGGGGGTGAAAAACTGTTTTTT TRBJ1-4 TRBD1 16 NA TRBV5-1
CASGLDRWAGDTGELFF TGTGCTAGTGGTTTGGACCGATGGGCGGGGGACACCGGGGAGCTGTTTTTT TRBJ2-2 TRBD2 17 few TRBV12-5
CASSPRRQTYEQYF TGTGCCAGCTCACCACGAAGACAGACTTACGAGCAGTACTTC TRBJ2-7 NA 14 few TRBV18
CASSPNRGGGGVYEQYF TGCGCCAGCAGCCCTAATCGGGGCGGCGGGGGTGTTTACGAGCAGTACTTC TRBJ2-7 TRBD2 17 few TRBV4-1
CASRPTGGITDTQYF TGTGCCAGCAGGCCTACAGGGGGAATAACAGATACGCAGTATTTT TRBJ2-3 TRBD1 15 NA TRBV6-5
CASSKDRGADTQYF TGTGCCAGCTCAAAGGACAGGGGCGCAGATACGCAGTATTTT TRBJ2-3 TRBD1 14 NA TRBV2
CASSPLQGATNEQYF TGTGCCAGCTCACCCCTACAGGGGGCGACGAACGAGCAGTACTTC TRBJ2-7 TRBD1 15 few TRBV18
CASSGQTGALGYTF TGTGCCAGCTCAGGACAGACAGGGGCCCTTGGCTACACCTTC TRBJ1-2 TRBD1 14 once TRBV18
CASSLVATGTRETQYF TGTGCCAGCAGCTTGGTAGCGACAGGGACGCGGGAGACCCAGTACTTC TRBJ2-5 TRBD1 16 NA TRBV11-3
CASTDTDTGELFF TGCGCCAGCACGGACACAGACACCGGGGAGCTGTTTTTT TRBJ2-2 NA 13 few TRBV5-1
CASSEEGNSQPQHF TGTGCCAGCAGCGAAGAGGGAAACAGTCAGCCCCAGCATTTT TRBJ1-5 NA 14 NA TRBV7-9
CASSLRVAGGPANTGELFF TGCGCCAGCAGCCTAAGAGTAGCGGGGGGACCAGCGAACACCGGGGAGCTGTTTTTT TRBJ2-2 TRBD2 19 few TRBV5-1
CASSLAARVNEQYF TGTGCCAGCAGCTTAGCGGCCAGGGTGAACGAGCAGTACTTC TRBJ2-7 NA 14 NA TRBV7-9
CASSLDDSEGDTQYF TGTGCCAGCAGTTTGGACGATTCGGAGGGAGATACGCAGTATTTT TRBJ2-3 NA 15 few TRBV7-9
CASSLTPDRGHPSGANVLTF TGTGCCAGCAGTTTGACCCCGGACAGGGGGCATCCCTCTGGGGCCAACGTCCTGACTTTC TRBJ2-6 TRBD1 20 NA TRBV2
CASSDPGTGNNEQFF TGTGCCAGCAGTGATCCCGGGACAGGGAACAATGAGCAGTTCTTC TRBJ2-1 TRBD1 15 few TRBV25-1
CASSLGPEQYF TGTGCCAGCAGTCTTGGGCCCGAGCAGTACTTC TRBJ2-7 NA 11 NA TRBV6-6
CASSPESSMNTEAFF TGTGCCAGCTCACCAGAGAGTTCCATGAACACTGAAGCTTTCTTT TRBJ1-1 NA 15 NA TRBV18
CASSPTAGTGSTDTQYF TGTGCCAGCTCACCAACTGCCGGGACAGGAAGCACAGATACGCAGTATTTT TRBJ2-3 TRBD1 17 NA TRBV18
CASSLGQGYSPLHF TGTGCCAGCAGTTTAGGACAGGGCTACTCACCCCTCCACTTT TRBJ1-6 TRBD1 14 few TRBV28
CASNPPSGYNEQFF TGTGCCAGCAACCCGCCTAGCGGCTACAATGAGCAGTTCTTC TRBJ2-1 TRBD2 14 NA TRBV7-9
CAIDPAGGPSDTQYF TGTGCCATCGACCCAGCGGGGGGTCCATCAGATACGCAGTATTTT TRBJ2-3 TRBD2 15 NA TRBV10-3
CASSDTGAYGYTF TGTGCCAGCAGTGACACAGGGGCCTATGGCTACACCTTC TRBJ1-2 TRBD1 13 few TRBV25-1